These 26 T cell receptor beta chains were sequenced from one sample in a study of T cell repertoires in cytomegalovirus infection. TCRdb reprocessed the reads with MiXCR, giving one entry per CDR3 protein. The profile shows fewer than 550,000 distinct CDR3 sequences, about 25% of them singletons. Sequences were obtained from PBMCs. These receptors were collected from a human donor in good health (CMV status not recorded). Some clones in this sample may be carry-over from other donors' samples.

This clonotype was observed at least ten times. The chain carries TRBV7-6 and TRBJ2-1; D is uncertain. This CDR3 is built from 14 residues. Germline values: CDR1 SGHVS, CDR2 FNYEAQ. Deletions cut 5 bases from V and 8 bases from J, with 16 bases between. CDR3 region: CASSGRVEEYEQFF. The CDR3 DNA follows: TGTGCCAGCAGCGGACGGGTAGAAGAGTATGAGCAGTTCTTC.

This clonotype has at least ten counts. The chain recombines TRBV11-3 with TRBJ1-2, with unresolved D. V gave up 0 bases and J gave up 0 bases, with 8 bases separating them. Germline V gene sequence: CDR1 SGHNT, CDR2 YENEEA. The CDR3 is 15 residues long. The CDR3 protein is CASSLDGSSNYGYTF. The CDR3 bases are TGTGCCAGCAGCTTAGATGGCAGCTCTAACTATGGCTACACCTTC.

This clonotype was seen a few times. This sequence joins TRBV4-2 and TRBJ2-2, with D possibly being TRBD2 (5 bases). With 4 bases removed from V and 4 bases from J, the gap between germline ends came to 13 bases. CDR3 length equals 15 residues. Per the germline V gene, CDR1 is LGHNA and CDR2 is YNFKEQ. The DNA for the CDR3 is TGTGCCAGCAGCCGCCCTCCGGGGTCCACCGGGGAGCTGTTTTTT. Its translation: CASSRPPGSTGELFF.

This clonotype was observed many times. The rearrangement joins TRBV10-3 to TRBJ1-1, with unresolved D. Germline assignment: CDR1 ENHRY and CDR2 SYGVKD. The CDR3 sequence is 15 residues long. Trimming took 1 base from V and 1 from J, leaving 10 bases between them. The CDR3 DNA is TGTGCCATCAGTGAGTACGAGGGCGCGAACACTGAAGCTTTCTTT. It is translated as CAISEYEGANTEAFF.

The chain is built from TRBV20-1 and TRBJ1-1, with D possibly being TRBD1 (5 bases). The ends were cut back, 3 bases at V and 5 bases at J, with 22 bases in the middle. CDR1 and CDR2 (germline): DFQATT, SNEGSKA (reference sequence). CDR3 length: 16 amino acids. CDR3 coding DNA: TGCAGTGCTAGTCTTGGAAGAACAGGCGGAGCGACTGAAGCTTTCTTT. Translating it yields CSASLGRTGGATEAFF.

This clonotype was counted between two and nine times. The rearrangement links TRBV4-2 to TRBJ2-7; 15 nucleotides agree with TRBD2. The CDR3 loop spans 14 amino acids. V lost 6 bases and J lost 6; bases outside the gene matches: 3. Germline V gives CDR1 LGHNA, CDR2 YNFKEQ. The CDR3 loop is CASRPGLAGGEQYF. The CDR3 nucleotides read TGTGCCAGCAGACCGGGACTAGCGGGAGGCGAGCAGTACTTC.

J is TRBJ1-1 and V is TRBV2; D is perhaps TRBD1 (6 bases). This CDR3 comprises 14 residues. Trimming shortened V by 8 bases and J by 1 base, and 14 bases separated the two germline ends. From germline, CDR1 is SNHLY and CDR2 FYNNEI. CDR3: CASLKGEPNTEAFF. The CDR3, as DNA: TGTGCCAGCTTGAAGGGGGAGCCGAACACTGAAGCTTTCTTT.

This chain links TRBV12-3 or TRBV12-4 with TRBJ1-5; D remains ambiguous. The germline V and J ends were trimmed by 3 bases and 0 bases, with 9 bases remaining between them. The CDR3 is made up of 15 amino acids. The CDR3 bases are TGTGCCAGCAGTTTCAATAGACATAGCAATCAGCCCCAGCATTTT. Translation gives CASSFNRHSNQPQHF.

J is TRBJ2-2 and V is TRBV20-1, with D perhaps matching TRBD2 (5 bases). Germline CDR1 and CDR2: DFQATT and SNEGSKA (reference sequence). The CDR3 totals 14 residues. Trimming stripped 5 bases from V and 4 bases from J, with 14 bases between. The CDR3 loop reads CSASLAGRTGELFF. DNA for the CDR3: TGCAGTGCTTCCCTTGCGGGCCGCACCGGGGAGCTGTTTTTT.

The J gene is TRBJ2-3, the V gene TRBV6-1, with 7 nucleotides matching TRBD2. The junction had 4 bases not matched to a gene; V was cut back by 7 bases and J by 0 bases. Germline CDR1 reads MNHNS; CDR2 reads SASEGT. This CDR3 has 14 amino acids. Here the CDR3 reads CASNPAGSTDTQYF. In nucleotides, the CDR3 is TGTGCCAGCAATCCAGCGGGAAGCACAGATACGCAGTATTTT.

CDR3 sequence reads: CASSLPGLAGRTDTQYF. Written as DNA, the CDR3 is TGTGCCAGCAGCCTACCGGGACTAGCGGGCCGCACAGATACGCAGTATTTT. The genes are TRBV28 and TRBJ2-3; TRBD2 matches 12 bases. V dropped 6 bases and J dropped 1; count of bases not matched to a gene: 8. Germline V gene data show CDR1 as MDHEN and CDR2 as SYDVKM. CDR3 length: 17 residues.

The chain links TRBV7-9 to TRBJ2-7; unclear D gene. Deletions cut 5 bases from V and 3 bases from J, with 17 bases between. CDR1 SEHNR and CDR2 FQNEAQ come from the germline V gene (reference sequence). This CDR3 has 15 amino acids. CDR3 in DNA: TGTGCCAGCAGCCACACGAACTACCAGAACTACGAGCAGTACGTC. Translating gives CASSHTNYQNYEQYV.

This clonotype was counted between two and nine times. The chain has TRBV6-2 or TRBV6-3 and TRBJ1-2, with a possible D match to TRBD1 (5 bases). V lost 5 bases to trimming and J lost 6 bases, with 22 bases between them. CDR3 length: 16 residues. Germline V gives CDR1 MNHEY, CDR2 SVGEGT. In nucleotides, the CDR3 is TGTGCCAGCAGTGACGTCGGTAGGGGAATCCGGGATGGCTACACCTTC. This codes for CASSDVGRGIRDGYTF.

This clonotype showed up just a few times. This chain connects TRBV28 to TRBJ2-5; 10 nucleotides align to TRBD1. The V segment lost 1 base and the J segment 6 bases; nucleotides outside the gene matches: 8. The germline V gene has CDR1 MDHEN and CDR2 SYDVKM. This CDR3 is 16 amino acids long. The CDR3 nucleotides read TGTGCCAGCAGTTTATTAGGGACAGGGGCGGGAAAGACCCAGTACTTC. It yields the protein CASSLLGTGAGKTQYF. Full variable domain (outside the CDR3, taken from reference TRBV28 and TRBJ2-5): DVKVTQSSRYLVKRTGEKVFLECVQDMDHENMFWYRQDPGLGLRLIYFSYDVKMKEKGDIPEGYSVSREKKERFSLILESASTNQTSMYLCASSLLGTGAGKTQYFGPGTRLLVL.

This clonotype was counted a few times. The chain carries TRBV7-7 and TRBJ2-5; TRBD2 matches at 15 bases. This CDR3 spans 15 amino acids. CDR1 is SSHAT, CDR2 FNYEAQ, per germline (reference sequence). Trimming removed 5 bases from V and 5 bases from J; junction bases left unmatched: 3. The CDR3 here is CASSLGTSGGETQYF. DNA of the CDR3: TGTGCCAGCAGCCTTGGGACTAGCGGGGGGGAGACCCAGTACTTC.

The sample holds a few counts of this clonotype. V and J are TRBV14 and TRBJ2-3, with D unresolved. CDR1 and CDR2 from the germline V gene are SGHDN and FVKESK. The CDR3 has 13 residues. Trimming stripped 3 bases from V and 5 bases from J, with 9 bases between. CDR3 bases: TGTGCCAGCAGCCAGTCCTTCGGAGATACGCAGTATTTT. It is translated as CASSQSFGDTQYF.

The chain carries TRBV6-6 and TRBJ1-2; D unresolved. Trimming shortened V by 2 bases and J by 5 bases, and 18 bases separated the two germline ends. The CDR3 totals 16 residues. CDR1 and CDR2 from the germline V gene are MNHNY and SVGAGI (reference sequence). The CDR3 is CASSYTSEYRGYGYTF. The CDR3 region has the DNA TGTGCCAGCAGTTACACGTCAGAATATAGAGGATATGGCTACACCTTC.

The J gene is TRBJ2-7, the V gene TRBV29-1, with 7 bases identical to TRBD2. CDR1 is SQVTM, CDR2 ANQGSEA, per germline. The length of the CDR3 is 13 residues. J lost 2 bases, V lost 0 bases, and 1 base had no gene match. The CDR3 region is CSVEEGGTYEQYF. CDR3 DNA: TGCAGCGTTGAAGAGGGGGGGACCTACGAGCAGTACTTC.

The chain uses TRBV7-4 and TRBJ1-4, with D tentatively TRBD1 (6 bases). The CDR3 loop spans 14 amino acids. From germline, CDR1 is SGHVT and CDR2 SQSDAQ. Between the trimmed V and J ends, which lost 5 bases and 7 bases, there was a span of 14 bases. CDR3 protein: CASSLGQNPEKLFF. In DNA form, the CDR3 reads TGTGCCAGCAGCCTAGGACAGAATCCTGAAAAACTGTTTTTT.

This clonotype was found a few times. V and J are TRBV7-9 and TRBJ1-5; perhaps TRBD1 as D (6 bases). Germline CDR1 SEHNR, CDR2 FQNEAQ (reference sequence). V was trimmed by 4 bases and J by 3 bases, leaving 16 bases between them. The CDR3 extends over 16 amino acids. As DNA, the CDR3 is TGTGCCAGCAGCTCCCGGGGGGGGGCTTACAATCAGCCCCAGCATTTT. This encodes CASSSRGGAYNQPQHF.

The V call is TRBV15, the J call TRBJ2-1; tentative D call: TRBD1 (5 bases). The germline gives CDR1 LNHNV, CDR2 YYDKDF (reference sequence). This CDR3 region has 18 residues. Between the trimmed V and J ends, which lost 3 bases and 0 bases, there was a span of 18 bases. The CDR3 DNA is TGTGCCACCAGCAGCACGGACGAGACAGTATTCTCCTACAATGAGCAGTTCTTC. It is translated as CATSSTDETVFSYNEQFF.

The chain has TRBV27 and TRBJ1-2, with no clear D. This CDR3 is built from 10 residues. Germline V gene data show CDR1 as MNHEY and CDR2 as SMNVEV (reference sequence). V lost 8 bases to trimming and J lost 6 bases, with 7 bases between them. The DNA for the CDR3 is TGTGCCAGCGACTCAAATGGCTACACCTTC. Translating it yields CASDSNGYTF.

The chain uses TRBV7-2 and TRBJ2-1, with 9 bases identical to TRBD2. Germline loops: CDR1 SGHTA, CDR2 FQGNSA. The CDR3 is 18 residues long. V lost 5 bases to trimming and J lost 5 bases; unmatched junction nucleotides: 16. For the CDR3, the DNA is TGTGCCAGCAGCCCAACCGCTCCCCCTAGCGGGATTAACAATGAGCAGTTCTTC. Protein product: CASSPTAPPSGINNEQFF.

The rearrangement joins TRBV28 to TRBJ1-2; D possibly corresponds to TRBD1 (6 bases). V was pared by 7 bases and J by 4 bases, with 19 bases between. This CDR3 contains 15 residues. The germline V gene encodes CDR1 MDHEN and CDR2 SYDVKM. The CDR3 region has the DNA TGTGCCAGCACCCCCCCGGGGGCGGGGTTCTATGGCTACACCTTC. Encoded protein: CASTPPGAGFYGYTF.

This clonotype was counted only a few times. This chain joins TRBV7-2 and TRBJ1-6, with 10 positions matching TRBD1. The germline gives CDR1 SGHTA, CDR2 FQGNSA. The CDR3 covers 16 residues. J gave up 9 bases and V 4 bases, and 9 bases lay outside the gene matches. CDR3 in amino acids: CASSSATTGGFSPLHF. The CDR3 region has the DNA TGTGCCAGCAGCTCCGCGACGACAGGGGGCTTTTCACCCCTCCACTTT.

This clonotype was detected a few times. The chain is built from TRBV7-2 and TRBJ1-6, with 9 bases fitting TRBD1. The CDR3 has 13 amino acids. CDR1 and CDR2 from the germline V gene are SGHTA and FQGNSA. Germline trimming cut 6 bases from V and 10 bases from J; bases unmatched to any gene: 4. The CDR3 nucleotides read TGTGCCAGCAGGCGGGACAGGGACTCACCCCTCCACTTT. It translates to CASRRDRDSPLHF.